The text below deals with one T cell receptor beta chain. Repertoires were generated with immunoSEQ multiplex PCR, while TCRdb's copy carries only in-frame clones and drops some. Here the sample spans roughly 55,000 clones, 86% being singletons. The sample belongs to a study of PD-L1 blockade in urothelial cancer. Across the study: Males with urothelial cancer arising in the bladder constituted most of the 29 patients. Blood samples had a median of approximately 140,000 T cells, roughly 84,000 unique TCRs, and clonality around 0.08.

Time point defined: pretreatment peripheral blood. Locally advanced or metastatic urothelial carcinoma was diagnosed in the patients. Each patient supplied 1 to 8 pretreatment and on-treatment samples. V was pared by 3 bases and J by 6 bases, with 10 bases of the junction left unmatched. Germline values: CDR1 LGHNA, CDR2 YNFKEQ. This CDR3 spans 15 amino acids. The rearrangement joins TRBV4-2 to TRBJ1-2, with TRBD1 identical over 7 bases. The TCR comes from a man in his sixties with urothelial cancer. The sample consisted of PBMCs, taken around atezolizumab (anti-PD-L1) treatment. The CDR3: CASSQVTGTANGYTF. The CDR3 bases are TGTGCCAGCAGCCAGGTTACCGGGACAGCTAATGGCTACACCTTC.